The T cell receptor beta chain described here comes from a study of blood T cell repertoires in COVID-19. Assay: immunoSEQ multiplex PCR; the TCRdb copy retains only in-frame clones and omits some. The table includes more than 300,000 clones, 91% detected once. In germline, CDR1 is SGHRS, CDR2 YFSETQ. After removal of 2 bases from V and 3 bases from J, the junction contained 4 bases not matched to a gene. The CDR3 contains 15 residues. Sequencing input: peripheral blood. The chain employs TRBV5-1 and TRBJ1-3; 8 bases map to TRBD1. This receptor was obtained from a young woman who had recovered from COVID-19. The DNA of the CDR3 is TGCGCCAGCAGCTTAAGGACAGGGTATGGAAACACCATATATTTT. It encodes CASSLRTGYGNTIYF.